This TCR beta chain was sequenced for a study of cytomegalovirus exposure and HLA in healthy donors. The study, taken as a whole, reports: Accurate predictions that matched the HLA-A and HLA-B alleles of most subjects were reportedly made from TCR beta sequences. Previously analyzed data showed that most TCR beta V segments were productive at a frequency of about 87% or about 30%.

The V end lost 0 bases, the J end lost 1 base, and 6 bases lay between the germline ends. The CDR3 covers 13 residues. CDR1 GTSNPN and CDR2 SVGIG come from the germline V gene (reference sequence). Note on this clone: No antigen is known for it.

The study ran its PCR with 60 Vbeta and 13 Jbeta primers. TCRdb keeps only in-frame clones here, not all; method: immunoSEQ multiplex PCR. The sample has about 130,000 clones; 78% are singletons. Sequenced: PBMCs. The source is a woman aged 40 to 50 in good health and CMV-seronegative. The chain recombines TRBV30 with TRBJ1-1; the D is unclear. CDR3 nucleotide sequence: TGTGCCTGGAGTGTCACAGAGAACACTGAAGCTTTCTTT. Its translation: CAWSVTENTEAFF.